The TCR beta chain under discussion was sequenced for a study of blood T cell repertoires in COVID-19 (dated by TCRdb to the early 2020s). Notes on the research overall: The collaborator samples originated in the United States, Italy and Spain and spanned the acute and convalescent phases of COVID-19. The material from the prospective study consisted of cDNA or gDNA derived from T cells, B-cell-depleted T cells, or PBMCs. Deeply sampled blood TCRbeta repertoires from subjects exposed to, actively infected with, or recovered from COVID-19 were included in the dataset. A freely available public database, intended as a resource for researchers studying the immune response to SARS-CoV-2, is where the repertoires were released. The samples were drawn from two sources: the first 160 participants of the ongoing ImmuneRACE study, and 1,200 or so subjects contributed by 6 global collaborators. A de-identified subject ID, COVID-19 status, age in years and sex were almost always included in the sample metadata. HLA class I and class II types, where available, came from metadata supplied by the sample provider rather than from assay-based typing. What the work shows at the level of the full study, not this receptor alone: The quantity of clinical and demographic metadata differed by source and by participant and was supplied without curation.

Enrolling through a virtual design, the prospective study's participants ranged in age from roughly 18 to 95 years and lived across more than 20 United States geographic areas. To assign participants to cohorts, the prospective study relied on clinical history that participants themselves reported in a screening survey and a study questionnaire. For ImmuneRACE Cohort 3, a participant was defined as recovered based on two consecutive negative NP/OP PCR tests, clearance by a healthcare professional, or resolution of symptoms. Each participant in the prospective study had whole blood, serum and a nasopharyngeal or oropharyngeal swab collected by mobile phlebotomists. Participants in the prospective study had the option to provide additional blood draws and questionnaires over a roughly 2-month period. Before DNA extraction, blood samples from the prospective study were shipped at room temperature or frozen.

For this clone: Its target antigen remains unknown. Qualities for individual bases were not recorded, and no much larger clone is one base off.

V drops 6 bases and J drops 3 bases, leaving 9 bases in between. CDR1 and CDR2 are read off the germline V gene (reference sequence) as DFQATT and SNEGSKA. Its CDR3 holds 11 amino acids, cysteine through phenylalanine. Left in the record is the CDR3 DNA by itself, 33 bases read in frame from the first base. TCRbeta CDR3 regions were amplified from genomic DNA by means of the immunoSEQ Assay, a bias-controlled multiplex PCR. For the original study's pipeline: Nucleated cell counts per sample were estimated from amplification of reference gene primers within the assay. Sequence reads were collapsed and filtered to measure the absolute abundance of every unique TCRbeta CDR3 rearrangement. For each sample, productive Simpson clonality was calculated by taking the square root of Simpson's diversity index across productive rearrangements. The table comes from immuneACCESS by way of TCRdb, which keeps in-frame sequences with V and J called. Part of the clones is missing from these tables; in studies checked, under half for an unresolved V gene and the rest for unknown reasons. The V and J calls and clone size were taken over from that table, and D and trimming were inferred from the DNA. The sample table shows 310,000 or so clones, and approximately 91% are seen once. The ten largest clones represent about 9.5% of the sample.

Sequenced sample: PBMCs or T cells enriched from blood (not recorded which). In this chain, TRBV20-1 is recombined with TRBJ2-7, with an unclear D gene assignment. The sequence derives from a woman in her forties who had recovered from COVID-19. The DNA sequence reads TGCAGTGCCCCTGGAGTCTACGAGCAGTACTTC. Its amino acids are CSAPGVYEQYF.